This T cell receptor (beta chain) was recorded in a study of blood T cell repertoires in COVID-19. Germline CDR1 and CDR2: SGHAT and FQNNGV. This CDR3 has 13 amino acids. The V end was cut by 3 bases, the J end by 7 bases, with 13 bases between. The authors' processing: Counts of nucleated cells, estimated from reference gene primer amplification, were obtained. The data were produced by immunoSEQ multiplex PCR, yet TCRdb's version contains in-frame clones alone and is incomplete. The D gene and trimming were derived from the DNA, and the V and J assignments and clone size from that table. The sample lists 100,000 to 150,000 clones, around 80% occurring once.

Sequencing was performed on peripheral blood. V is TRBV11-2 and J is TRBJ2-7; possibly TRBD2 for D (6 bases). This clonotype originated in a man older than 75 with active or convalescent COVID-19. CDR3 bases: TGTGCCAGCAGCTTTGGCGGGGCGGGGGAGCAGTACTTC. It yields the protein CASSFGGAGEQYF.